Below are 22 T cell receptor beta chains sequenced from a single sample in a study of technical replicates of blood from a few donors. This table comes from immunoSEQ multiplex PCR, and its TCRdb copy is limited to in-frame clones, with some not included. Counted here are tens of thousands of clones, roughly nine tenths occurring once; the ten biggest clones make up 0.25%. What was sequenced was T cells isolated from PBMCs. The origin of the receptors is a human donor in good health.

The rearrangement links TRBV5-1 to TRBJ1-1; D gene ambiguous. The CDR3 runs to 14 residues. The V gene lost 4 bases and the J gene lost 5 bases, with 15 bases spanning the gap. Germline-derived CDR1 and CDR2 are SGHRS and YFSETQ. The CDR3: CASSPTFFGTEAFF. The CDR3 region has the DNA TGCGCCAGCAGCCCTACGTTTTTCGGGACTGAAGCTTTCTTT.

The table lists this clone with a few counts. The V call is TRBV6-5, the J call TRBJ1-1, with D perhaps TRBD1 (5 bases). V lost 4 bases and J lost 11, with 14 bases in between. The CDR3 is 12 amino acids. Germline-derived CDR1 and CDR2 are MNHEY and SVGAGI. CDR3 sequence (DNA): TGTGCCAGCAGTTCAACTCCACAGGTGGCTTTCTTT. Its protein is CASSSTPQVAFF.

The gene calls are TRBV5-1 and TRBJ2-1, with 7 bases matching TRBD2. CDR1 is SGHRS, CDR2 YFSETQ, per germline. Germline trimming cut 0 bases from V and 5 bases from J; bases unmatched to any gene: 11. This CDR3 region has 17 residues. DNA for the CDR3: TGCGCCAGCAGCTTGGAGGCGGGAGTTCCACCCCACAATGAGCAGTTCTTC. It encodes CASSLEAGVPPHNEQFF.

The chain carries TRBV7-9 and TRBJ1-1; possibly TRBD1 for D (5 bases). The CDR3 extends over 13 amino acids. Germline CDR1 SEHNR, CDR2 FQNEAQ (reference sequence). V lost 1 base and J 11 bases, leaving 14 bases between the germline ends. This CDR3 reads CASSLGGQAGAFF. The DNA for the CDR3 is TGTGCCAGCAGCTTAGGGGGCCAGGCCGGGGCTTTCTTT.

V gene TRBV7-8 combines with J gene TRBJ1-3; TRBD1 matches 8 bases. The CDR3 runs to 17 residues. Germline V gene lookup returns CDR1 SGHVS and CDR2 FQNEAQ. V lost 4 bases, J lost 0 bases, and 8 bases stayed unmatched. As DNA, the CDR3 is TGTGCCAGCAGCTGGCTCGGACAGGGAAGCTCTGGAAACACCATATATTTT. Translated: CASSWLGQGSSGNTIYF. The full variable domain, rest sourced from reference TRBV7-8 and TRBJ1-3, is GAGVSQSPRYKVAKRGQDVALRCDPISGHVSLFWYQQALGQGPEFLTYFQNEAQLDKSGLPSDRFFAERPEGSVSTLKIQRTQQEDSAVYLCASSWLGQGSSGNTIYFGEGSWLTVV.

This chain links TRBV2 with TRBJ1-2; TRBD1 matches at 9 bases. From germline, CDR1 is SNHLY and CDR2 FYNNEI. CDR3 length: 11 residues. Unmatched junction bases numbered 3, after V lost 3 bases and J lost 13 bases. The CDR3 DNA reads TGTGCCAGCAGTGACGGGACAGGGTGCACCTTC. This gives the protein CASSDGTGCTF. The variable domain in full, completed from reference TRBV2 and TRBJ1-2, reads EPEVTQTPSHQVTQMGQEVILRCVPISNHLYFYWYRQILGQKVEFLVSFYNNEISEKSEIFDDQFSVERPDGSNFTLKIRSTKLEDSAMYFCASSDGTGCTFGSGTRLTVV.

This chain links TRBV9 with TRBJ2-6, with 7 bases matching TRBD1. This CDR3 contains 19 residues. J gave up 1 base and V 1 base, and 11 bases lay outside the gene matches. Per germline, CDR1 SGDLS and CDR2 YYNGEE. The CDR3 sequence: CASSVSSGQIKSGANVLTF. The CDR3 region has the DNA TGTGCCAGCAGCGTATCGTCGGGACAGATAAAATCTGGGGCCAACGTCCTGACTTTC.

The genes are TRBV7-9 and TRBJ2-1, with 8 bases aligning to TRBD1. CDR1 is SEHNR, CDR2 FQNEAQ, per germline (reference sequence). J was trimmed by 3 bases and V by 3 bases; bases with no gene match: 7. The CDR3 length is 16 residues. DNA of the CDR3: TGTGCCAGCAGCTTTGACAGGGGCCTCAACTACAATGAGCAGTTCTTC. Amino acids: CASSFDRGLNYNEQFF.

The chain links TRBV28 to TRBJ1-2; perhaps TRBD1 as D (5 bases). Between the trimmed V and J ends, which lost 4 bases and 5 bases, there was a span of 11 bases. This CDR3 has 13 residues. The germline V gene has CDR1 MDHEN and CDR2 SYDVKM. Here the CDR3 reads CASSYQGWYGYTF. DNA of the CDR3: TGTGCCAGCAGTTATCAGGGTTGGTATGGCTACACCTTC.

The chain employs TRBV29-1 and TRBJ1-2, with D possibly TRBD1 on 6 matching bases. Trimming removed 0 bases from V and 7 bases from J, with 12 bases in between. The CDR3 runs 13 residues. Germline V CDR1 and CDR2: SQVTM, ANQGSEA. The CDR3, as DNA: TGCAGCGTTGAAGATGGGGGGGCAGGTGGCTACACCTTC. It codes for CSVEDGGAGGYTF.

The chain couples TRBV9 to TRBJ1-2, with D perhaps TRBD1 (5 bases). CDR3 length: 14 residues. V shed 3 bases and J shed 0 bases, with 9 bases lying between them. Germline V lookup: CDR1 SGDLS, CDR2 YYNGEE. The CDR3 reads CASSADMTNYGYTF. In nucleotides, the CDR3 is TGTGCCAGCAGCGCGGACATGACTAACTATGGCTACACCTTC.

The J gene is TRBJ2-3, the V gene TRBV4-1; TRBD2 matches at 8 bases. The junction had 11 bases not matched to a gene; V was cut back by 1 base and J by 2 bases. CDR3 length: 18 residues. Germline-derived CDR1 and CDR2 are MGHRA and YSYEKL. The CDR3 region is CASSQGLIRRGDTDTQYF. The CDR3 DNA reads TGCGCCAGCAGCCAAGGATTAATCCGGCGGGGGGACACAGATACGCAGTATTTT.

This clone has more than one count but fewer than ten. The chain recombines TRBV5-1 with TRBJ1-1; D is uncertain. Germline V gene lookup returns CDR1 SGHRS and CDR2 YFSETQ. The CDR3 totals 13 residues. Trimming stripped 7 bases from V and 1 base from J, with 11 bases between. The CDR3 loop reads CASLDHRNTEAFF. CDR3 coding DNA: TGCGCCAGCCTCGACCACAGGAACACTGAAGCTTTCTTT.

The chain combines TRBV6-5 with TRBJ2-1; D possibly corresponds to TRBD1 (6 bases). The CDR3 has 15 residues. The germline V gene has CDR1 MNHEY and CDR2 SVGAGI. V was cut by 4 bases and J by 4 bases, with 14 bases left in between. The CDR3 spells CASSLQTGPYNEQFF. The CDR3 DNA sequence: TGTGCCAGCAGTTTACAGACAGGTCCTTACAATGAGCAGTTCTTC.

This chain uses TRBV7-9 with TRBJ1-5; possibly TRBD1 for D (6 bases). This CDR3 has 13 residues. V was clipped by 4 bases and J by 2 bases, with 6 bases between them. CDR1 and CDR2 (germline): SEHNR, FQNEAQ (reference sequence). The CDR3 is CASSSGGNQPQHF. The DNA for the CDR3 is TGTGCCAGCAGCTCAGGGGGCAATCAGCCCCAGCATTTT.

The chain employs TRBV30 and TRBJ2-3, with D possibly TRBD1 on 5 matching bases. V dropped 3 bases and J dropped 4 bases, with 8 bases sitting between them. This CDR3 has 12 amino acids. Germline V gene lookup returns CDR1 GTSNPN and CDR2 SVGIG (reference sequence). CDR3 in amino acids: CAWSPRADTQYF. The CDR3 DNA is TGTGCCTGGAGCCCCAGGGCAGATACGCAGTATTTT.

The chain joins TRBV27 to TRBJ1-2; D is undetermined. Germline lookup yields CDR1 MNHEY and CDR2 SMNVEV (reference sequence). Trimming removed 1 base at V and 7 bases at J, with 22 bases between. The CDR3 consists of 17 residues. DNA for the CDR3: TGTGCCAGCAGTTTATACCCGGGTTCGGCCTTGGAGCGTGGCTACACCTTC. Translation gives CASSLYPGSALERGYTF.

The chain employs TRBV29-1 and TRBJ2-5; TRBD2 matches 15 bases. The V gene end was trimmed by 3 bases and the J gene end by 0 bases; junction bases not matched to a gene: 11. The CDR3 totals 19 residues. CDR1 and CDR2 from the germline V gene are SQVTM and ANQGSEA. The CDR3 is CSVDRPGLAGGSYQETQYF. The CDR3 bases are TGCAGCGTTGACCGGCCGGGACTAGCGGGGGGCTCGTACCAAGAGACCCAGTACTTC.

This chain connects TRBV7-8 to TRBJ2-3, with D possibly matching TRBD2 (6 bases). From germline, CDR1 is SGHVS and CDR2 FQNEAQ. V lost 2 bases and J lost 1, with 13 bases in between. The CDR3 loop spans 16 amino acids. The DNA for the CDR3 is TGTGCCAGCAGCTTAAAGCGGGTCTTTGGCACAGATACGCAGTATTTT. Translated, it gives CASSLKRVFGTDTQYF.

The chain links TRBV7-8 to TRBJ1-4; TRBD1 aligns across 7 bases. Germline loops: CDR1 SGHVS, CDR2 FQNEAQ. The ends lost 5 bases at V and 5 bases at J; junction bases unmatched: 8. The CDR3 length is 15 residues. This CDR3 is CASSPPGRGNEKLFF. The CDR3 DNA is TGTGCCAGCAGCCCGCCGGGCAGGGGGAATGAAAAACTGTTTTTT.

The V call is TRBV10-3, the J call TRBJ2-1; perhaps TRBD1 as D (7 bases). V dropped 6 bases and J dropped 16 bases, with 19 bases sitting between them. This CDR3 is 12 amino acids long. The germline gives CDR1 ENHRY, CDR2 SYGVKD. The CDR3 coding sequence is TGTGCCATCAGCGGGGGTGACAGGGAAGGCTTCTTC. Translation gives CAISGGDREGFF.

CDR3 in amino acids: CASSLTGGDEQYF. CDR3 in DNA: TGTGCCAGCAGCCTGACAGGGGGGGACGAGCAGTACTTC. This chain links TRBV5-4 with TRBJ2-7; 9 positions match TRBD1. J was trimmed by 5 bases and V by 4 bases; bases with no gene match: 4. The CDR3 totals 13 residues. Germline CDR1 is SGHNT and CDR2 is YYREEE (reference sequence).